Following are 3 T cell receptor beta chains from one sample sequenced in a study of post-analysis software for immune sequencing data. No cognate antigen is known for these TCRs. Study-level results: Relative to controls, patients had about 5 TRBV segments at higher frequency, with TRBV5-6, TRBV5-1 and TRBV20-1 among these.

Sequencing libraries made from TCR beta cDNA carried unique molecular identifiers. From the PCR reads, TCRdb called clonotypes with MiXCR, one entry per CDR3 protein. The sample carries roughly 570,000 distinct CDR3 sequences, roughly 34% recorded once. The sequenced sample consisted of blood. The receptors were gathered from a girl aged 2-17 years with multiple sclerosis.

This clonotype was seen more than once but under ten times. This chain uses TRBV5-1 with TRBJ2-7; no clear D. The CDR3 consists of 12 residues. CDR1 is SGHRS, CDR2 YFSETQ, per germline. V lost 8 bases, J lost 3 bases, and 12 bases lay in between. The CDR3 bases are TGCGCCAGTAGATCGAGCAACTACGAGCAGTACTTC. As protein: CASRSSNYEQYF.

This chain connects TRBV2 to TRBJ2-5; 9 positions match TRBD1. V shed 1 base and J 1 base; nucleotides not matched to a gene: 1. The CDR3 is 15 residues long. Per germline, CDR1 SNHLY and CDR2 FYNNEI. The CDR3 loop is CASSEEGQGQETQYF. CDR3 nucleotide sequence: TGTGCCAGCAGTGAAGAGGGACAGGGCCAAGAGACCCAGTACTTC.

The chain combines TRBV12-3 or TRBV12-4 with TRBJ2-1; D possibly corresponds to TRBD1 (6 bases). Trimming cost V 7 bases and J 1 base, with 11 bases left between them. The CDR3 has 14 residues. The CDR3 here is CASTLGASYNEQFF. The CDR3 region has the DNA TGTGCCAGCACTCTGGGGGCTTCCTACAATGAGCAGTTCTTC.